The rows below give T cell receptor beta chains drawn from one sample of a study of blood T cells in healthy people across ages. TCRdb re-called the 5' RACE reads through MiXCR, storing one row per CDR3 protein. The sample shows 700,000 to 900,000 distinct CDR3 sequences, roughly 50% of them seen only once. Source material: blood. All receptors derive from a man older than 75 in good health. The CDR3 runs from the conserved cysteine through the conserved F or W. The D gene is left open where the match is weak. Clone sizes are given selectively: once, few, many, or a class where the clone is expanded.

TRBV29-1	TRBJ2-3	TRBD2	once	TGCAGCGTTGTAAAGCGGGGTACCACAGATACGCAGTATTTT	CSVVKRGTTDTQYF
TRBV5-1	TRBJ2-4	-	few	TGCGCCAGCAGCTTGGGACCCCGCAGGGAGCGGCAGTACTTC	CASSLGPRRERQYF
TRBV6-5	TRBJ2-7	TRBD2	few	TGTGCCAGCAGTTACTCGGGAGGGTCCAACGAGCAGTACTTC	CASSYSGGSNEQYF
TRBV7-2	TRBJ2-3	TRBD1	-	TGTGCCAGCAGCTTAGACAGGGGGGCTCACAGATACGCGTATTTT	CASSLDRGAHRYAYF
TRBV15	TRBJ2-1	-	few	TGTGCCACCAGAGGAAACAGGGATGAGCAGTTCTTC	CATRGNRDEQFF
TRBV3-1	TRBJ2-3	TRBD2	-	TGTGCCAGCAGCCCACGATTGACGGGACTAGCGGGCTATACGCAGTATTTT	CASSPRLTGLAGYTQYF
TRBV28	TRBJ2-7	-	-	TGTGCCAGCAGCCAGCGCGGACGGCGCTCCTACGAGCAGTACTTC	CASSQRGRRSYEQYF
TRBV7-7	TRBJ2-3	-	-	TGTGCTAGCAGCTTAGACCTAACTACAGATACGCAGTATTTT	CASSLDLTTDTQYF
TRBV28	TRBJ1-4	-	once	TGTGCCAGCTACCCCCTTGGAACACAGGATGAAAAACTGTTTTTT	CASYPLGTQDEKLFF
TRBV3-1	TRBJ2-1	TRBD2	-	TGTGCCAGCAGCCAAGGGGGAGGGGTCAATGAGCAGTTCTTC	CASSQGGGVNEQFF
TRBV2	TRBJ2-7	TRBD1	-	TGTGCCAGCAGGGGGACGGGACAGGCCTACGAGCAGTACTTC	CASRGTGQAYEQYF
TRBV7-3	TRBJ2-1	-	few	TGTGCCAGCAGCTTATGGCCTGGGGCAACCGGTGAGCAGTTCTTC	CASSLWPGATGEQFF
TRBV5-1	TRBJ2-5	-	-	TGCGCCAGCAGCTTGATCCGTGGGTCAGAGACCCAGTACTTC	CASSLIRGSETQYF
TRBV5-1	TRBJ2-1	-	-	TGCGCCAGCCTAGGGACTCCGGGAACGAATGAGCAGTTCTTC	CASLGTPGTNEQFF
TRBV6-1	TRBJ2-1	TRBD2	-	TGTGCCAGCAGTGATAAGGCGGGAGGGTACAATGAGCAGTTCTTC	CASSDKAGGYNEQFF
TRBV9	TRBJ2-6	-	-	TGTGCCGGCAGTGAAACGACAGCTGGGGCCAACGTCCTGACTTTC	CAGSETTAGANVLTF
TRBV3-1	TRBJ2-1	-	few	TGTGCCAGCAGCCAAGACCCTACCCTCAACAATGAGCAGTTCTTC	CASSQDPTLNNEQFF
TRBV6-5	TRBJ2-7	TRBD2	-	TGTGCCAGCAGTACCCGACTAGCGGGAGTGGGTTACAATGAGCAGTACTTC	CASSTRLAGVGYNEQYF
TRBV27	TRBJ1-6	-	-	TGTGCCAGCACCCGGGAGGGGAGACATAATTCACCCCTCCACTTT	CASTREGRHNSPLHF
TRBV18	TRBJ2-7	-	few	TGTGCCAGCTCACCGGCTTCTCCCCGTGACGAGCAGTACTTC	CASSPASPRDEQYF
TRBV27	TRBJ2-7	TRBD1	-	TGTGCCAGCAGTAAGGGGGGGACAGGGTCCTCCGAGCAGTACTTC	CASSKGGTGSSEQYF
TRBV5-1	TRBJ2-2	-	-	TGCGCCAGCACGAGCGTAGGCTCGGGCACCGGGGAGCTGTTTTTT	CASTSVGSGTGELFF
TRBV20-1	TRBJ2-2	TRBD2	-	TGCAGTGCTAGAGTCTCTAGCGGGGCGAACACCGGGGAGCTGTTTTTT	CSARVSSGANTGELFF
TRBV2	TRBJ2-5	-	-	TGTGCCAGCAGTGTGGCGGGACTCCAAGAGACCCAGTACTTC	CASSVAGLQETQYF
TRBV7-9	TRBJ2-7	-	-	TGTGCCAGCAGCTTACAGTTCGAGCAGTACTTC	CASSLQFEQYF
TRBV21-1	TRBJ1-6	-	many	TGTGCCAGCAGAAAACCGGGACGGAATAATTCACCCCTCCACTTT	CASRKPGRNNSPLHF
TRBV5-1	TRBJ2-2	TRBD2	-	TGCGCCAGCAGCCCCCATTCAGCGGGAGTTTCCGGGGAGCTGTTTTTT	CASSPHSAGVSGELFF
TRBV7-7	TRBJ2-3	TRBD2	-	TGTGCTAGCAGCTCCGGACTAGGGCGGACAGATACGCAGTATTTT	CASSSGLGRTDTQYF